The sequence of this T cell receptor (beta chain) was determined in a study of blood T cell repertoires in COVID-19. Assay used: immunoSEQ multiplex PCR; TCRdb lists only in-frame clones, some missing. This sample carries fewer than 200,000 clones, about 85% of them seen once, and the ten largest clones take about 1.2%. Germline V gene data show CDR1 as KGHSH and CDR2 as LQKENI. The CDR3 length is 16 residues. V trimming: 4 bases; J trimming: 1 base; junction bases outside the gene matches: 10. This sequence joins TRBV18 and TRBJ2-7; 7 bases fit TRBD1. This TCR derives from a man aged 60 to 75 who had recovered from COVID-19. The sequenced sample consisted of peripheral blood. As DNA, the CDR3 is TGTGCCAGCTCACAACCGGGACAGAGCGGATCCTACGAGCAGTACTTC. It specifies CASSQPGQSGSYEQYF.